The rows below give T cell receptor beta chains drawn from one sample of a study of technical replicates of blood from several donors. Sequenced by immunoSEQ multiplex PCR; TCRdb stores in-frame clones only, minus some. The sample shows approximately 81,000 clones, roughly 95% of them seen only once. Specimen: T cells isolated from PBMCs. The source is a human donor in good health. Each CDR3 is given with its conserved first and last residue. A D gene is named only where the DNA matches it firmly. A row's size may be missing; if present it is once, few, many or a size class.

D: .; J: TRBJ2-2; V: TRBV28; size: .; CDR3: CASSLYLNTGELFF; DNA: TGTGCCAGCAGTTTATACTTAAACACCGGGGAGCTGTTTTTT
D: TRBD1; J: TRBJ2-7; V: TRBV27; size: .; CDR3: CASSPTGDYEQYF; DNA: TGTGCCAGCAGTCCTACAGGGGACTACGAGCAGTACTTC
D: .; J: TRBJ2-7; V: TRBV18; size: .; CDR3: CASSPGAREQYF; DNA: TGTGCCAGCTCACCAGGCGCCAGGGAGCAGTACTTC
D: TRBD2; J: TRBJ2-1; V: TRBV6-5; size: .; CDR3: CASSSAGGYNEQFF; DNA: TGTGCCAGCAGCTCAGCGGGGGGCTACAATGAGCAGTTCTTC
D: TRBD2; J: TRBJ2-1; V: TRBV11-2; size: many; CDR3: CASSLSGRMNNEQFF; DNA: TGTGCCAGCAGCCTGAGCGGGAGGATGAACAATGAGCAGTTCTTC
D: .; J: TRBJ1-2; V: TRBV27; size: .; CDR3: CASSLGPRDGYTF; DNA: TGTGCCAGCAGTTTAGGTCCCAGGGATGGCTACACCTTC
D: .; J: TRBJ1-1; V: TRBV28; size: few; CDR3: CASSPSQGNTEAFF; DNA: TGTGCCAGCTCGCCTAGTCAGGGGAACACTGAAGCTTTCTTT
D: TRBD1; J: TRBJ1-2; V: TRBV7-9; size: .; CDR3: CASSLSSDRVGGYTF; DNA: TGTGCCAGCAGTCTTTCTTCGGACAGGGTGGGGGGCTACACCTTC
D: TRBD1; J: TRBJ1-2; V: TRBV5-4; size: once; CDR3: CASSLGGLEGANYGYTF; DNA: TGTGCCAGCAGCTTGGGGGGATTGGAGGGGGCCAACTATGGCTACACCTTC
D: TRBD2; J: TRBJ2-5; V: TRBV15; size: .; CDR3: CATSRYSPTSGRQTQYF; DNA: TGTGCCACCAGCAGATATAGTCCGACTAGCGGGAGACAGACCCAGTACTTC
D: TRBD1; J: TRBJ1-4; V: TRBV15; size: .; CDR3: CATSSPRTGKLELFF; DNA: TGTGCCACCAGCAGCCCCAGGACAGGGAAGTTGGAACTGTTTTTT